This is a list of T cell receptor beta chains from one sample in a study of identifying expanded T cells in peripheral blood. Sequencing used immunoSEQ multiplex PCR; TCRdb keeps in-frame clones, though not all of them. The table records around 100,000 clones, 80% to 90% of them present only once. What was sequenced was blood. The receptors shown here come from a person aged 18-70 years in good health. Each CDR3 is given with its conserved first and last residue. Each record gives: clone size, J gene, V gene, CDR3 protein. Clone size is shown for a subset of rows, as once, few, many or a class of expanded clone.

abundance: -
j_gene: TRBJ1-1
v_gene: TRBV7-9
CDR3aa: CASSLALVGGATEAFF

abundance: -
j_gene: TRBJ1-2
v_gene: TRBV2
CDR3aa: CASSERQGVGYTF

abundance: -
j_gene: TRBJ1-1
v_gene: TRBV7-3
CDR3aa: CASSLTRDAEAFF

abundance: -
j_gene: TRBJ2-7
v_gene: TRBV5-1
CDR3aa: CASSLGRGAVSEQYF

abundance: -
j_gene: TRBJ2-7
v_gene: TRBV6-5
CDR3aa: CASRKGGTYEQYF

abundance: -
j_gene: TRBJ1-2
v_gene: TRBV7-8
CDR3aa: CASSSLGGTTPHGYTF

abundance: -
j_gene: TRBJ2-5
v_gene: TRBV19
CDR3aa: CASSIGGTGGETQYF

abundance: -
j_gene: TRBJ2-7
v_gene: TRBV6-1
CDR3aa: CASSDTALGSYEQYF

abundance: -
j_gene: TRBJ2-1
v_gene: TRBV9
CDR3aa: CASSVASRVGEQFF

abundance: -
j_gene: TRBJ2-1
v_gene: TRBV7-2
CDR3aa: CASSLLTSGGPGQFF

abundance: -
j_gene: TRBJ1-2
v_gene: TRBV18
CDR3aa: CASSPGQGAVYGYTF

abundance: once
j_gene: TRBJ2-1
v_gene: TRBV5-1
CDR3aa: CASSLEGEQFF

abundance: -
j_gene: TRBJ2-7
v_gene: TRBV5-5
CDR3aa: CASSLVWTGETYEQYF

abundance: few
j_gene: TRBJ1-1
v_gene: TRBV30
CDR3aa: CAWSVLNTEAFF

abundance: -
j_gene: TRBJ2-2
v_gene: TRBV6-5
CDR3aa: CASSYRGTVDTGELFF

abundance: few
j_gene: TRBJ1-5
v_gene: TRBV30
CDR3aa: CAWSGSDNQPQHF

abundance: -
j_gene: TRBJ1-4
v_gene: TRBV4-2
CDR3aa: CASSLDGLNEKLFF

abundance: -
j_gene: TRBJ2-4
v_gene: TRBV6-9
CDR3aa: CATAESPRAGGRNIQYF

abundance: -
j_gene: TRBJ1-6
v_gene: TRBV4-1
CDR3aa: CASSQERGGRDSPLHF

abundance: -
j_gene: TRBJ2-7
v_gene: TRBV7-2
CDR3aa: CASSYRGHEQYF

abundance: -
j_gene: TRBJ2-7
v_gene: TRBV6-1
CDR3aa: CASSHYEQYF

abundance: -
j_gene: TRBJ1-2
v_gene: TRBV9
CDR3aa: CASSVVAGYTF

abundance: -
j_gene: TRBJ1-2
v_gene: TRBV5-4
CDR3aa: CASRWDRAPYGYTF

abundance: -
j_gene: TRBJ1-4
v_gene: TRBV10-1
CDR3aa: CASSHGTKMGRLFF

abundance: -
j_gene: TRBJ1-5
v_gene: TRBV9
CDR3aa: CASSVGPLSNQPQHF

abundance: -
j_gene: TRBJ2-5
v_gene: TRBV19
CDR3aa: CASSGLAGGPPQYF

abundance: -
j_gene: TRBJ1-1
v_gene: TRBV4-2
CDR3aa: CASSQDLTSVNTEAFF

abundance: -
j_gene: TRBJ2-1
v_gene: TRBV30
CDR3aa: CAWTARAGDLNEQFF

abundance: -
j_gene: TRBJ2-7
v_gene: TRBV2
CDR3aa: CAKKTSASYEQYF

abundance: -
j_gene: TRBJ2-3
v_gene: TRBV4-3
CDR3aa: CASSQDIWDTQYF

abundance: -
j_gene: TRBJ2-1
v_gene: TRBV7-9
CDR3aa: CASSPLGLAYNEQFF

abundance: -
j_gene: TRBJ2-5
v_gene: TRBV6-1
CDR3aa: CASSNNRGETQYF